Listed below are T cell receptor beta chains from one sample, sequenced in a study of PD-1 blockade in mismatch repair-deficient tumors. Data came from immunoSEQ multiplex PCR; TCRdb stores just in-frame clones and leaves some out. The table lists about 100,000 clones, approximately 80% of them singletons. The sample consisted of peripheral blood, taken approximately 35 weeks after starting pembrolizumab. Every receptor here comes from an adult with mismatch repair-deficient cancer. The CDR3 runs from the conserved cysteine through the conserved F or W. A D gene is named only where the DNA matches it firmly. Expanded clones are given a class, and other clones once, few, many or no size at all.

CDR3aa: CASSLFHPSGSGTDTQYF
CDR3nt: TGTGCCAGCAGCTTATTTCATCCTAGCGGGAGCGGCACAGATACGCAGTATTTT
v_gene: TRBV7-3
d_gene: TRBD2
abundance: NA
j_gene: TRBJ2-3

CDR3aa: CASSPHGSNTGELFF
CDR3nt: TGTGCCAGCAGCCCCCATGGGTCGAACACCGGGGAGCTGTTTTTT
v_gene: TRBV6-5
d_gene: NA
abundance: NA
j_gene: TRBJ2-2

CDR3aa: CASSLGGDEQYF
CDR3nt: TGTGCCAGCAGTTTGGGGGGGGACGAGCAGTACTTC
v_gene: TRBV27
d_gene: TRBD2
abundance: large
j_gene: TRBJ2-7

CDR3aa: CASTLGLGREKLFF
CDR3nt: TGTGCCAGCACCCTGGGACTGGGGAGGGAAAAACTGTTTTTT
v_gene: TRBV7-9
d_gene: NA
abundance: NA
j_gene: TRBJ1-4

CDR3aa: CASSGGQGRETQYF
CDR3nt: TGTGCCAGCAGTGGGGGACAGGGGCGAGAGACCCAGTACTTC
v_gene: TRBV6-1
d_gene: TRBD1
abundance: NA
j_gene: TRBJ2-5

CDR3aa: CASSSRTEAGYTF
CDR3nt: TGCGCCAGCAGTTCCCGGACGGAGGCTGGCTACACCTTC
v_gene: TRBV10-2
d_gene: NA
abundance: NA
j_gene: TRBJ1-2

CDR3aa: CASRTLATGELFF
CDR3nt: TGTGCCAGCAGGACTCTTGCCACCGGGGAGCTGTTTTTT
v_gene: TRBV2
d_gene: NA
abundance: NA
j_gene: TRBJ2-2

CDR3aa: CASSSGQGAPGYGYTF
CDR3nt: TGTGCCAGCAGTTCAGGACAGGGGGCGCCCGGCTATGGCTACACCTTC
v_gene: TRBV27
d_gene: TRBD1
abundance: NA
j_gene: TRBJ1-2

CDR3aa: CASSLTLGAETQYF
CDR3nt: TGTGCCAGCAGCTTAACGTTGGGGGCGGAGACCCAGTACTTC
v_gene: TRBV7-9
d_gene: NA
abundance: NA
j_gene: TRBJ2-5

CDR3aa: CAGLAGGGRTGELFF
CDR3nt: TGTGCCGGACTAGCGGGAGGCGGGCGCACCGGGGAGCTGTTTTTT
v_gene: TRBV28
d_gene: TRBD2
abundance: NA
j_gene: TRBJ2-2

CDR3aa: CASSPGHMNTEAFF
CDR3nt: TGTGCCAGTAGCCCGGGACACATGAACACTGAAGCTTTCTTT
v_gene: TRBV19
d_gene: NA
abundance: NA
j_gene: TRBJ1-1

CDR3aa: CASSVPAGVRETQYF
CDR3nt: TGTGCCAGCAGTGTACCAGCGGGAGTCCGAGAGACCCAGTACTTC
v_gene: TRBV2
d_gene: TRBD2
abundance: NA
j_gene: TRBJ2-5

CDR3aa: CASSPAGNNEQFF
CDR3nt: TGTGCCAGCAGCCCCGCAGGTAACAATGAGCAGTTCTTC
v_gene: TRBV5-6
d_gene: NA
abundance: NA
j_gene: TRBJ2-1

CDR3aa: CASSSTGTYEQYF
CDR3nt: TGTGCCAGCAGCTCAACAGGGACCTACGAGCAGTACTTC
v_gene: TRBV7-2
d_gene: NA
abundance: NA
j_gene: TRBJ2-7

CDR3aa: CASSRVPTTTEAFF
CDR3nt: TGTGCCAGCAGTCGGGTCCCGACCACCACTGAAGCTTTCTTT
v_gene: TRBV6-5
d_gene: NA
abundance: NA
j_gene: TRBJ1-1

CDR3aa: CASSLRQGVSYEQYF
CDR3nt: TGTGCCAGCAGCTTGAGGCAGGGGGTCTCCTACGAGCAGTACTTC
v_gene: TRBV5-6
d_gene: TRBD1
abundance: NA
j_gene: TRBJ2-7

CDR3aa: CASSVGGTYTGELFF
CDR3nt: TGTGCCAGCAGCGTAGGGGGGACTTACACCGGGGAGCTGTTTTTT
v_gene: TRBV9
d_gene: NA
abundance: once
j_gene: TRBJ2-2

CDR3aa: CASSVGGDYNEQFF
CDR3nt: TGTGCCAGCAGCGTTGGGGGAGATTACAATGAGCAGTTCTTC
v_gene: TRBV9
d_gene: NA
abundance: once
j_gene: TRBJ2-1

CDR3aa: CASTRQQGGNYGYTF
CDR3nt: TGTGCCAGCACCCGCCAACAGGGGGGTAACTATGGCTACACCTTC
v_gene: TRBV27
d_gene: TRBD1
abundance: few
j_gene: TRBJ1-2

CDR3aa: CASSLVQGVGGQRGEQFF
CDR3nt: TGTGCCAGCAGCTTAGTACAGGGAGTGGGAGGGCAAAGGGGTGAGCAGTTCTTC
v_gene: TRBV7-2
d_gene: NA
abundance: NA
j_gene: TRBJ2-1

CDR3aa: CATSDTARLYEQYF
CDR3nt: TGTGCCACCAGTGACACGGCCAGGCTCTACGAGCAGTACTTC
v_gene: TRBV5-5
d_gene: NA
abundance: NA
j_gene: TRBJ2-7

CDR3aa: CASSPTVGIYNEQFF
CDR3nt: TGTGCCAGCAGCCCTACGGTGGGGATCTACAATGAGCAGTTCTTC
v_gene: TRBV5-8
d_gene: NA
abundance: NA
j_gene: TRBJ2-1

CDR3aa: CASSPRENGYTF
CDR3nt: TGTGCCAGCAGTCCCAGGGAGAATGGCTACACCTTC
v_gene: TRBV2
d_gene: NA
abundance: few
j_gene: TRBJ1-2

CDR3aa: CATSREDTGAPSYEQYF
CDR3nt: TGTGCCACCAGCAGAGAAGATACGGGAGCCCCCTCCTACGAGCAGTACTTC
v_gene: TRBV15
d_gene: NA
abundance: NA
j_gene: TRBJ2-7

CDR3aa: CAWTGGVDEQYF
CDR3nt: TGTGCCTGGACAGGGGGGGTGGACGAGCAGTACTTC
v_gene: TRBV30
d_gene: NA
abundance: few
j_gene: TRBJ2-7

CDR3aa: CASSLAVTGSSQYF
CDR3nt: TGTGCCAGCAGCTTGGCCGTGACAGGGAGCTCGCAGTACTTC
v_gene: TRBV5-5
d_gene: TRBD1
abundance: NA
j_gene: TRBJ2-7

CDR3aa: CASSLALPGTEAFF
CDR3nt: TGTGCCAGCAGCTTAGCGCTACCAGGTACTGAAGCTTTCTTT
v_gene: TRBV7-2
d_gene: NA
abundance: NA
j_gene: TRBJ1-1

CDR3aa: CASLAGVLNEQFF
CDR3nt: TGTGCCAGCCTGGCGGGAGTGCTAAATGAGCAGTTCTTC
v_gene: TRBV2
d_gene: TRBD2
abundance: NA
j_gene: TRBJ2-1

CDR3aa: CASRQIMGGSGANVLTF
CDR3nt: TGTGCCAGCAGACAAATTATGGGGGGTAGTGGGGCCAACGTCCTGACTTTC
v_gene: TRBV7-2
d_gene: NA
abundance: once
j_gene: TRBJ2-6

CDR3aa: CASSRLRQGGADHEQFF
CDR3nt: TGTGCCAGCAGCCGACTTAGACAGGGTGGCGCCGACCATGAGCAGTTCTTC
v_gene: TRBV11-3
d_gene: TRBD1
abundance: NA
j_gene: TRBJ2-1

CDR3aa: CASRIHRAYEQYF
CDR3nt: TGTGCCAGCAGAATTCACCGGGCCTACGAGCAGTACTTC
v_gene: TRBV6-5
d_gene: NA
abundance: NA
j_gene: TRBJ2-7

CDR3aa: CASSLGVSYEQYF
CDR3nt: TGTGCCAGCAGCTTAGGAGTGAGCTACGAGCAGTACTTC
v_gene: TRBV7-2
d_gene: NA
abundance: NA
j_gene: TRBJ2-7

CDR3aa: CASSLDSAHRGEQYF
CDR3nt: TGTGCCAGCAGCTTAGACAGCGCGCATCGGGGAGAGCAGTACTTC
v_gene: TRBV11-3
d_gene: NA
abundance: NA
j_gene: TRBJ2-7

CDR3aa: CASSHNREPQSRANVLTF
CDR3nt: TGCGCCAGCAGCCACAATCGCGAACCACAAAGTCGGGCCAACGTCCTGACTTTC
v_gene: TRBV4-1
d_gene: NA
abundance: NA
j_gene: TRBJ2-6

CDR3aa: CASSQAGNNYNEQFF
CDR3nt: TGTGCCAGCAGCCAAGCCGGGAATAACTACAATGAGCAGTTCTTC
v_gene: TRBV14
d_gene: NA
abundance: NA
j_gene: TRBJ2-1

CDR3aa: CASSPPDLPTGELFF
CDR3nt: TGTGCCAGCTCACCACCGGATCTTCCGACCGGGGAGCTGTTTTTT
v_gene: TRBV18
d_gene: NA
abundance: NA
j_gene: TRBJ2-2

CDR3aa: CASSWEQGRQETQYF
CDR3nt: TGCGCCAGCAGCTGGGAGCAGGGACGTCAAGAGACCCAGTACTTC
v_gene: TRBV5-1
d_gene: NA
abundance: once
j_gene: TRBJ2-5

CDR3aa: CASSPDGYSNQPQHF
CDR3nt: TGTGCCAGCAGCCCGGACGGATATAGCAATCAGCCCCAGCATTTT
v_gene: TRBV11-2
d_gene: NA
abundance: NA
j_gene: TRBJ1-5

CDR3aa: CAGGTGPNEKLFF
CDR3nt: TGTGCCGGGGGGACAGGACCTAATGAAAAACTGTTTTTT
v_gene: TRBV2
d_gene: TRBD1
abundance: once
j_gene: TRBJ1-4

CDR3aa: CASSPEGTEAFF
CDR3nt: TGTGCCAGCAGTCCAGAGGGTACTGAAGCTTTCTTT
v_gene: TRBV6-5
d_gene: NA
abundance: NA
j_gene: TRBJ1-1

CDR3aa: CASSVASDQPQHF
CDR3nt: TGTGCCAGCAGCGTAGCTTCGGACCAGCCCCAGCATTTT
v_gene: TRBV9
d_gene: NA
abundance: NA
j_gene: TRBJ1-5

CDR3aa: CASSREGATEAFF
CDR3nt: TGTGCCAGCAGCCGAGAGGGGGCTACTGAAGCTTTCTTT
v_gene: TRBV11-3
d_gene: TRBD1
abundance: NA
j_gene: TRBJ1-1

CDR3aa: CASSPGTRVTEAFF
CDR3nt: TGTGCCAGCAGTCCCGGGACTAGGGTCACTGAAGCTTTCTTT
v_gene: TRBV27
d_gene: NA
abundance: few
j_gene: TRBJ1-1

CDR3aa: CASRQGIRNSPLHF
CDR3nt: TGTGCCAGCAGACAGGGGATCAGAAATTCACCCCTCCACTTT
v_gene: TRBV2
d_gene: TRBD1
abundance: NA
j_gene: TRBJ1-6

CDR3aa: CASSATSGRSYEQYF
CDR3nt: TGTGCCAGCAGCGCGACTAGCGGGAGGTCCTACGAGCAGTACTTC
v_gene: TRBV13
d_gene: TRBD2
abundance: NA
j_gene: TRBJ2-7

CDR3aa: CSVRTANYEQYF
CDR3nt: TGCAGCGTCCGGACAGCTAACTACGAGCAGTACTTC
v_gene: TRBV29-1
d_gene: NA
abundance: NA
j_gene: TRBJ2-7